The 25 T cell receptor beta chains given below trace back to one sample, sequenced in a study of patients and donors after allogeneic stem cell transplantation. MiXCR was run by TCRdb on the RT-PCR reads, yielding one entry per CDR3 protein. The sample lists roughly 960,000 distinct CDR3 sequences; about a sixth were seen once. The sequencing sample was made of blood, either unsorted or a sorted T cell fraction (not recorded which). These receptors were collected from a human donor who was either an allogeneic HSCT recipient or a stem cell or donor lymphocyte infusion donor (not recorded which). It is not recorded whose cells these are; they may come from a transplant donor.

The chain is built from TRBV6-2 or TRBV6-3 and TRBJ2-5; D not certain. The ends were cut back, 4 bases at V and 0 bases at J, with 6 bases in the middle. Looked up from germline, CDR1 is MNHEY and CDR2 is SVGEGT. This CDR3 spans 13 amino acids. The CDR3: CASSSHNQETQYF. CDR3 coding DNA: TGTGCCAGCAGTTCCCATAACCAAGAGACCCAGTACTTC.

This clonotype was recorded only once. The rearrangement links TRBV9 to TRBJ1-1; 9 positions match TRBD1. This CDR3 spans 19 amino acids. Germline lookup yields CDR1 SGDLS and CDR2 YYNGEE. J lost 2 bases, V lost 3 bases, and 17 bases had no gene match. The CDR3 nucleotides are TGTGCCAGCAGCGAGACCCTACCGGGACAGGGTCTCGGAAACACTGAAGCTTTCTTT. As protein: CASSETLPGQGLGNTEAFF.

The genes are TRBV6-5 and TRBJ1-5; the D gene is possibly TRBD1 (5 bases). CDR3 length equals 16 residues. The germline V gene encodes CDR1 MNHEY and CDR2 SVGAGI. Trimming removed 2 bases at V and 2 bases at J, with 13 bases between. The CDR3 region has the DNA TGTGCCAGCAGTTACCCGGGACGAGTTTGCAATCAGCCCCAGCATTTT. Translated, it gives CASSYPGRVCNQPQHF.

The rearrangement links TRBV4-3 to TRBJ1-2; D might be TRBD1 (5 bases). The CDR3 is made up of 13 amino acids. CDR1 LGHNA and CDR2 YSLEER come from the germline V gene. Trimming left V 1 base short and J 3 bases short, with 6 bases between. Here the CDR3 reads CASSQGQHYGYTF. CDR3 nucleotide sequence: TGCGCCAGCAGCCAAGGACAGCACTATGGCTACACCTTC.

The rearrangement joins TRBV12-3 or TRBV12-4 to TRBJ2-7; D is unresolved. The CDR3 sequence is 14 residues long. The V and J ends lost 5 bases and 6 bases respectively, with 17 bases between them. CDR3 bases: TGTGCCAGCAGTCCCTCCCGGACCCTAGGCGAGCAGTACTTC. It yields the protein CASSPSRTLGEQYF.

This clonotype has just a few counts. The V call is TRBV2, the J call TRBJ1-2; a weak D match, TRBD1 (5 bases). The CDR3 extends over 13 amino acids. V dropped 8 bases and J dropped 4 bases, with 14 bases sitting between them. The germline gives CDR1 SNHLY, CDR2 FYNNEI. The CDR3 DNA reads TGTGCCAGCTTAGGGGAAGAGGCCTATGGCTACACCTTC. This translates into CASLGEEAYGYTF.

The rearrangement links TRBV5-6 to TRBJ2-3; D is uncertain. V was trimmed by 0 bases and J by 8 bases, leaving 7 bases between them. Germline loops: CDR1 SGHDT, CDR2 YYEEEE. The CDR3 is 12 residues long. In DNA form, the CDR3 reads TGTGCCAGCAGCTTGGCTGTCGGTACGCAGTATTTT. This gives the protein CASSLAVGTQYF.

This clonotype has a count of ten or more. This chain joins TRBV29-1 and TRBJ2-5; TRBD1 aligns across 7 bases. CDR1 is SQVTM and CDR2 is ANQGSEA in the germline V gene. V shed 6 bases and J 1 base; nucleotides not matched to a gene: 5. The CDR3 totals 13 residues. The CDR3 coding sequence is TGCAGCGTCGTGGACAGGCCCCAAGAGACCCAGTACTTC. It yields the protein CSVVDRPQETQYF.

This sequence joins TRBV7-2 and TRBJ1-2; no clear D. The CDR3 consists of 13 residues. Trimming took off 2 bases at V and 4 bases at J, with 8 bases between the two ends. CDR1 is SGHTA, CDR2 FQGNSA, per germline. This CDR3 reads CASSLSGLYGYTF. The CDR3 DNA follows: TGTGCCAGCAGCTTATCGGGCCTCTATGGCTACACCTTC. The whole variable domain, remainder taken from reference TRBV7-2 and TRBJ1-2, is GAGVSQSPSNKVTEKGKDVELRCDPISGHTALYWYRQSLGQGLEFLIYFQGNSAPDKSGLPSDRFSAERTGGSVSTLTIQRTQQEDSAVYLCASSLSGLYGYTFGSGTRLTVV.

J is TRBJ2-4 and V is TRBV18, with no clear D. The CDR3 spans 16 residues. Germline V gene sequence: CDR1 KGHSH, CDR2 LQKENI. Trimming cost V 0 bases and J 1 base, with 10 bases left between them. CDR3 nucleotide sequence: TGTGCCAGCTCACCACCGGTAGTACTGGCCAAAAACATTCAGTACTTC. The encoded protein is CASSPPVVLAKNIQYF.

In this sample, this clonotype turned up a few times. The CDR3 nucleotides are TGCGCCAGCAGCCAAGGAGACGGGAGAGAGTCCTACAATGAGCAGTTCTTC. Its protein product is CASSQGDGRESYNEQFF. This chain links TRBV4-1 with TRBJ2-1; D possibly corresponds to TRBD2 (6 bases). V was clipped by 1 base and J by 1 base, with 14 bases between them. This CDR3 contains 17 residues. From germline, CDR1 is MGHRA and CDR2 YSYEKL.

The chain couples TRBV6-2 or TRBV6-3 to TRBJ2-7; D is undetermined. Germline V gives CDR1 MNHEY, CDR2 SVGEGT. The germline V and J ends were trimmed by 7 bases and 6 bases, with 16 bases remaining between them. The CDR3 is 13 residues long. DNA of the CDR3: TGTGCCAGCAAATCGCCGGGTTTTGGCGAGCAGTACTTC. Translating gives CASKSPGFGEQYF.

The V gene is TRBV6-1, the J gene TRBJ2-5, with D perhaps TRBD1 (5 bases). This CDR3 is built from 16 residues. Germline CDR1 and CDR2: MNHNS and SASEGT. Trimming took 7 bases from V and 5 from J, leaving 23 bases between them. CDR3 DNA: TGTGCCAGCACCATCGACGCCGCTAGGGGAAGGGAGACCCAGTACTTC. The encoded protein is CASTIDAARGRETQYF.

This clonotype appeared a few times. V usage is TRBV27 and J usage is TRBJ2-1; D tentatively reads TRBD1 or TRBD2 (5 bases each). The CDR3 is 14 amino acids. V lost 2 bases to trimming and J lost 4 bases, with 9 bases between them. Germline CDR1 is MNHEY and CDR2 is SMNVEV (reference sequence). The chain's CDR3 is CASSLGTHYNEQFF. The CDR3, as DNA: TGTGCCAGCAGTTTAGGGACCCATTACAATGAGCAGTTCTTC.

The V call is TRBV12-5, the J call TRBJ1-1, with D unresolved. The germline gives CDR1 LGHNT, CDR2 FRNRAP. This CDR3 has 12 residues. Trimming shortened V by 0 bases and J by 6 bases, and 5 bases separated the two germline ends. CDR3 sequence (DNA): TGTGCTAGTGGTTTGGTATCCTCTGAAGCTTTCTTT. It specifies CASGLVSSEAFF.

Only a few counts were recorded for this clonotype. This chain joins TRBV29-1 and TRBJ1-2, with 7 bases that match TRBD1. The J segment lost 8 bases and the V segment lost 4 bases, leaving 4 bases of the junction unmatched. CDR3 length: 11 residues. Germline assignment: CDR1 SQVTM and CDR2 ANQGSEA. The DNA of the CDR3 is TGCAGCGTTGTGGGAGGGGGCGGCTACACCTTC. Translation: CSVVGGGGYTF.

In this sample, this clonotype turned up many times. The CDR3 reads CASSARISRGEQYF. CDR3 nucleotide sequence: TGTGCCAGCAGTGCCAGAATTTCGAGAGGCGAGCAGTACTTC. The rearrangement links TRBV12-3 or TRBV12-4 to TRBJ2-7; D uncertain. CDR3 length: 14 residues. V was cut by 5 bases and J by 6 bases, with 17 bases left in between.

This clonotype appeared a few times. This chain links TRBV21-1 with TRBJ1-6; the listed D gene, TRBD1, was not tested against the DNA. TRBV21-1 is an annotated pseudogene. This CDR3 has 19 residues. DNA for the CDR3: TGTGCCAGCAAACCAGGGCAGGGAAGCCCTTCACCCTATAATTCACCCCTCCACTTT. Protein sequence: CASKPGQGSPSPYNSPLHF.

This clonotype was recorded a few times. V is TRBV7-6 and J is TRBJ2-2; D is unclear. This CDR3 is built from 17 residues. Germline CDR1 and CDR2: SGHVS and FNYEAQ. Trimming took 4 bases from V and 4 from J, leaving 19 bases between them. The CDR3 DNA sequence: TGTGCCAGCAGCTCCGCCGATGAAGGACGGATCACCGGGGAGCTGTTTTTT. It specifies CASSSADEGRITGELFF.

This clonotype was seen only a few times. The genes are TRBV11-1 and TRBJ1-6, with TRBD1 identical over 7 bases. With 5 bases clipped from V and 2 bases from J, the junction kept 9 bases outside the gene matches. The CDR3 is 17 residues long. The V gene's germline CDR1 is SGHAT and CDR2 FQDESV (reference sequence). CDR3 DNA sequence: TGTGCCAGCAGCGTCTATACTGGGACAGCCTATAATTCACCCCTCCACTTT. Translating it yields CASSVYTGTAYNSPLHF.

The CDR3 reads CAWRPGGRARRETQYF. Written as DNA, the CDR3 is TGTGCCTGGAGACCGGGAGGGAGGGCCAGGAGGGAGACCCAGTACTTC. This chain links TRBV30 with TRBJ2-5, with 8 bases that match TRBD2. V gave up 3 bases and J gave up 5 bases; unmatched junction bases: 14. The CDR3 length is 16 residues. Germline V gives CDR1 GTSNPN, CDR2 SVGIG (reference sequence).

This clonotype was counted only a few times. The gene calls are TRBV20-1 and TRBJ1-1, with no clear D. Germline CDR1 is DFQATT and CDR2 is SNEGSKA (reference sequence). V was trimmed by 1 base and J by 2 bases, leaving 14 bases between them. The CDR3 totals 15 residues. CDR3: CSARGTPTVNTEAFF. The CDR3, as DNA: TGCAGTGCTAGAGGCACCCCCACTGTTAACACTGAAGCTTTCTTT.

This clonotype was found many times. The rearrangement uses TRBV6-5 and TRBJ2-7; D is undetermined. The CDR3 contains 11 residues. Between the trimmed V and J ends, which lost 3 bases and 5 bases, there was a span of 5 bases. CDR1 and CDR2 (germline): MNHEY, SVGAGI. CDR3 in amino acids: CASSYGDEQYF. In DNA form, the CDR3 reads TGTGCCAGCAGTTATGGTGACGAGCAGTACTTC.

This clonotype was recorded a few times. The genes are TRBV12-3 or TRBV12-4 and TRBJ2-1, with no clear D. The CDR3 totals 14 residues. The V end lost 3 bases, the J end lost 3 bases, and 9 bases lay between the germline ends. CDR3 DNA: TGTGCCAGCAGTTTGGTCACGTACTACAATGAGCAGTTCTTC. Its translation is CASSLVTYYNEQFF.

The CDR3 DNA reads as TGCGCCAGCAGCCAAGAAAGGAACCCAGGGGACTCCTACGAGCAGTACTTC. Protein: CASSQERNPGDSYEQYF. This sequence joins TRBV4-1 and TRBJ2-7; D is perhaps TRBD1 (6 bases). Germline CDR1 is MGHRA and CDR2 is YSYEKL. The germline V and J ends were trimmed by 0 bases and 0 bases, with 15 bases remaining between them. This CDR3 region has 17 residues.